This TCR beta chain was sequenced during a study of cytomegalovirus exposure and HLA in healthy donors (dated by TCRdb to 2017 to 2019). Regarding the study in general: According to an earlier analysis of a few hundred of the donors, about 179 million T cells yielded 90 million to 140 million unique TCR beta sequences and 276 Gb of sequence data. The study aimed to test whether signatures of past pathogen exposure could be identified by cataloging public T cell receptors. Using immunosequencing, the study profiled T cell repertoires from 550 to 750 subjects and related those repertoires to cytomegalovirus serostatus. Rather than using new phenotypic data, the later analysis identified candidate immune exposures from TCR beta sequences and from how often those sequences occurred across donors. Of the 350 to 400 genotyped donors, about 80% fell in the genetic ancestry cluster associated with self-reported Caucasian donors. HLA typing covered class I and class II loci at four-digit resolution. The study combined high-throughput TCR immunosequencing, statistical association of individual TCRs with disease status, and machine learning to predict cytomegalovirus infection status. Roughly five DR-DQ haplotypes were handled as single units for association and clustering, since linkage in the cohort was strong. Every repertoire in the discovery cohort had been generated on one and the same sequencing platform. Donor age, sex, ethnicity and CMV serostatus were compiled alongside the repertoire data. In addition to the first cohort of approximately 670 subjects, a separate validation cohort of some 120 different subjects was used. A later analysis re-analyzed previously published TCR beta repertoires from 550 to 700 donors and added high-resolution HLA genotyping to study TCR occurrence patterns. Genome-wide SNP genotypes for about 55% of the roughly 670 donors were used in a later genetic analysis, which treated that subset as a discovery cohort. An earlier analysis of approximately 500 of the donors applied high-throughput TCR beta sequencing to assess whether each TCR beta V gene segment acted as functional or pseudogenic. Across about 380 genotyped donors of the cohort, an average of about 240,000 unique TCR beta nucleotide sequences per donor were sequenced, and 15% to 20% of those sequences were non-productive. Typing coverage varied by locus: 629-630 donors for A, B, C, DRB1 and DQB1; under 550 for DQA1; over 600 for DPA1; roughly 450 for DPB1. Roughly 300 gigabases of sequencing data and approximately 80 million unique TCR sequences were included in an early release covering 550 to 800 HLA-typed donors.

Libraries came from the immunoSEQ multiplex PCR assay. For the multiplex PCR, a mixture combining 60 forward primers for TCR Vbeta segments and 13 reverse primers for TCR Jbeta segments was used. The CDR3 region of rearranged TCR beta genes was amplified from genomic DNA with a multiplex PCR assay. On the Illumina HiSeq System, the amplified TCR beta libraries were sequenced as 87-base-pair reads. Per the source publication's procedure: A later analysis counted 65 million to 90 million unique TCR beta chains across the 700 or so repertoires, and 10 million to 11 million of these chains were shared by at least two donors. To remove PCR and sequencing errors, raw reads were error-corrected and collapsed into unique sequences using a nearest-neighbor algorithm that merged closely related sequences. V, D and J gene segments were assigned by aligning CDR3 sequences to IMGT reference sequences. For a sequence to be retained, a match of at least six nucleotides to both a V gene segment and a J gene segment was required. Rearrangements were called productive when the CDR3 lacked stop codons and stayed in frame with V and J; all others were non-productive. CDR3 was defined by IMGT convention, running from the second conserved V-encoded cysteine to the conserved J-encoded phenylalanine. In an earlier analysis of 550 to 650 of the donors, sequences lacking an unambiguous match to a single V gene segment were excluded. An earlier analysis of 587 of the donors classified V segments as functional when productive rearrangements were above 56.7% and as segregating when the standard deviation between donors was above 5%. A statistical classification framework was developed to diagnose cytomegalovirus status using the catalog of TCR beta chain sequences. V and J gene assignment, in a later analysis, came from comparing TCR nucleotide sequences with IMGT/GENE-DB human TR gene sequences. A later analysis assigned CDR3 sequences and most-parsimonious VDJ recombination scenarios with the TCRdist pipeline. In a later analysis, each TCR beta chain was defined by its CDR3 amino acid sequence together with its V-gene family, and reads without a unique V-gene family were excluded. To address suspected cross-contamination and a sequencing artifact, a later analysis removed roughly 640 highly shared, low-generation-probability nucleotide sequences. In a later analysis, a clonal expansion index for each public chain was calculated from normalized within-repertoire ranks of inferred template counts. In a later analysis, generation probabilities were computed with a VDJ recombination model fitted to out-of-frame rearrangements, and the resulting probabilities were checked against IGoR. Hypergeometric tests were used in a later analysis to score TCR-TCR, TCR-HLA and TCR-CMV co-occurrence, with a repertoire-size bias correction applied to the TCR pairs. A later analysis estimated false discovery rates by permuting HLA or CMV assignments 20 times. In a later analysis, co-occurring TCRs were grouped with DBSCAN, and TCRdist sequence similarity was added when clustering was performed within HLA-allele-positive subsets. For co-occurrence clustering, repertoires with fewer than 30,000 or more than 120,000 public chains were excluded, along with a handful of repertoires with anomalous nucleotide sharing. As stored in TCRdb, this immuneACCESS dataset retains in-frame rearrangements with V and J assigned. A fraction of the clones does not appear; measured against another copy, unresolved V genes explain less than half of the discrepancy, and the remainder lacks a known reason. The D gene and trimming were derived from the DNA, and the V and J assignments and clone size from that table. The sample has 100,000 to 150,000 clones on record, about 85% of them singletons. Under 4.5% of the sample is held by the ten biggest clonotypes.

Points on this clone: This clone's antigen is unknown. No much larger clone exists at a distance of one base, and base qualities are not known.

The cohort was made up of about 670 healthy bone marrow donors. At the time of sampling, every cohort member was nominally healthy, though immune exposures that went unrecorded were likely present. The donor tested CMV seropositive and was one of the 289 seropositive cohort members. A peripheral blood sample was provided by each donor, and peripheral blood mononuclear cells were used for TCR beta sequencing. Genomic DNA extraction from the blood cell samples was performed with the Qiagen DNeasy Blood Extraction Kit. The germline V gene gives CDR1 as SGDLS and CDR2 as YYNGEE. The CDR3 holds 13 amino acids from the cysteine to the phenylalanine. The kept DNA is CDR3 alone, 39 bases in frame from the first base. V is shortened by 2 bases, J by 4 bases, and the region joining them spans 9 bases. The full study reports these points: When HLA alleles, especially DR and DQ, strongly co-occurred, attributing TCR associations to individual alleles was difficult. A cluster of highly shared sequence variants was judged likely to represent a technical artifact of the sequencing pipeline. Correlated functional status among segregating V segments might be attributable to linkage disequilibrium, but an unknown experimental factor could not be ruled out. In vitro tests confirmed that three of the cytomegalovirus-associated TCR beta chains recognize cytomegalovirus antigens. An earlier analysis of around 600 of the donors showed that most TCR beta V segments appeared in productive rearrangements either about 87% or about 30% of the time, which broadly matched IMGT annotations. In the study, 164 TCR beta chains were listed as associated with cytomegalovirus. A further reported finding was that TCR beta sequences accurately predicted the HLA-A and HLA-B alleles for most subjects in the first cohort. According to the authors, the approach could potentially be generalized to other disease states and immunological phenotypes. In a later analysis, HLA-associated TCR beta chains were found to be more clonally expanded and to have lower generation probabilities than equally common non-associated chains. Because HLA typing was missing for some donors at each locus, association tests included only the typed subset. The classifier was reported to diagnose cytomegalovirus status with high specificity and sensitivity in both the original cohort and the validation cohort. In a later analysis, the rate of TCR association differed among HLA loci, with DRB1 alleles having the most associated TCRs and HLA-C alleles having the fewest. The presence/absence analyses assumed that sequencing depth was roughly uniform across donors, and that assumption may not be true. A later genetic analysis reported fewer N-insertions in productive TCRs among donors in an Asian-associated ancestry cluster than the roughly 700-donor mean. A later analysis found that most CMV-associated TCR beta chains appeared HLA-restricted, with HLA associations seemingly driven largely by CMV exposure. Only TCR beta chains were sequenced in this cohort, and the absence of alpha or paired-chain data limited detectable features. Most TCR sequences were observed very rarely across donors, whereas some public TCRs were present in many individuals. An association between a missense DCLRE1C variant and V-gene and J-gene trimming of TCR beta chains was found in a later genetic analysis and replicated in an independent cohort. Some 16 rarely observed V segments, including chromosome 9 orphons, were excluded from the earlier analysis of some 590 of the donors because counts were too low. Several of the top co-occurrence clusters appeared to be linked to parvovirus B19, influenza, CMV and Epstein-Barr virus, according to a later analysis. Specific HLA alleles were associated with over 15,000 TCR beta sequences at a false discovery rate of 0.05 in a later analysis. The only immune exposure information available for the cohort was CMV serostatus. The 87-base-pair reads could not distinguish some IMGT-functional V segments, including TRBV6-2 and TRBV6-3, so those segments were excluded.

The source of this sequence is a man aged 18 to 30 in good health and CMV-seropositive. The sequenced material came from PBMCs. The chain is assembled from TRBV9 and TRBJ1-1; the D segment cannot be called with confidence. In nucleotides, the sequence is TGTGCCAGCAGCGTTACGGGGAGCACTGAAGCTTTCTTT. Its product reads: CASSVTGSTEAFF.